The 5 T cell receptor beta chains presented below share a single source sample, sequenced in a study of read filtering for tumor transcriptome and immune sequencing. The library was built from around 400 ng RNA with molecular barcoded adaptors for alpha/delta and beta/gamma chains. From the reads, TCRdb called clonotypes with MiXCR, one entry per CDR3 protein. The table has around 140,000 distinct CDR3 sequences, roughly 13% seen once. The source material was a population of CD138-negative cells sorted from bone marrow. Receptor source: a donor aged 40 or over with multiple myeloma.

This clonotype came up many times. This chain links TRBV20-1 with TRBJ2-1, with TRBD2 as a possible D gene (5 bases). The V and J ends lost 5 bases and 7 bases respectively, with 18 bases between them. Germline V gives CDR1 DFQATT, CDR2 SNEGSKA (reference sequence). There are 14 residues in the CDR3. The CDR3 DNA sequence: TGCAGTGCTCGCCGGGCTAGCCGGTCTAATGAGCAGTTCTTC. It is translated as CSARRASRSNEQFF.

By sample share, this clonotype is medium-sized. J is TRBJ2-1 and V is TRBV7-9, with D unresolved. The CDR3 extends over 15 amino acids. Trimming took off 5 bases at V and 3 bases at J, with 14 bases between the two ends. Germline V CDR1 and CDR2: SEHNR, FQNEAQ (reference sequence). The chain's CDR3 is CASSLFLTGYNEQFF. The CDR3 DNA reads TGTGCCAGCAGCCTGTTCCTGACGGGCTACAATGAGCAGTTCTTC.

This clonotype was seen at least ten times. This sequence joins TRBV25-1 and TRBJ2-1; D unresolved. The length of the CDR3 is 14 residues. The V end lost 3 bases, the J end lost 0 bases, and 6 bases lay between the germline ends. Germline V CDR1 and CDR2: MGHDK, SYGVNS. The CDR3 region has the DNA TGTGCCAGCAGTGATCCGGGCTCCTACAATGAGCAGTTCTTC. This codes for CASSDPGSYNEQFF.

The V gene is TRBV6-5, the J gene TRBJ2-7; D is unclear. The CDR3 runs to 13 residues. The V gene's germline CDR1 is MNHEY and CDR2 SVGAGI. V was trimmed by 6 bases and J by 3 bases, leaving 12 bases between them. The CDR3 coding sequence is TGTGCCAGCAGCCTAAATAGAGTCTACGAGCAGTACTTC. This translates into CASSLNRVYEQYF.

This clonotype was observed many times. The genes are TRBV6-2 or TRBV6-3 and TRBJ2-2, with D possibly TRBD2 on 5 matching bases. Germline-derived CDR1 and CDR2 are MNHEY and SVGEGT. Trimming left V 5 bases short and J 2 bases short, with 12 bases between. The CDR3 runs to 15 residues. The CDR3 bases are TGTGCCAGCAGTCGGGCTAGCCTTAACACCGGGGAGCTGTTTTTT. It encodes CASSRASLNTGELFF.